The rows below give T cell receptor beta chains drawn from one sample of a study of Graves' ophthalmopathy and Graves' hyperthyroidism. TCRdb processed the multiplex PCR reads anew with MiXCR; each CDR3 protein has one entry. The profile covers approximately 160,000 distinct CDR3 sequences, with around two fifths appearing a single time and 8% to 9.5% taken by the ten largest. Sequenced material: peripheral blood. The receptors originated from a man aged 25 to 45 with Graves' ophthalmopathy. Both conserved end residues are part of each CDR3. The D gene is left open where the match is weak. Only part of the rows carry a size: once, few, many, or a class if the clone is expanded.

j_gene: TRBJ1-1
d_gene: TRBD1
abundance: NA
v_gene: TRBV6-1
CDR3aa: CASRLGQGNTEAFF
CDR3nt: TGTGCCAGCAGGCTAGGACAGGGGAACACTGAAGCTTTCTTT

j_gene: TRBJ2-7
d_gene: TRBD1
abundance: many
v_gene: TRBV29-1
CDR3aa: CSVEPGTGNEQYF
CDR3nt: TGCAGCGTTGAGCCCGGGACAGGGAACGAGCAGTACTTC

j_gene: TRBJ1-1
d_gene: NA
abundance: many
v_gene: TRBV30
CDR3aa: CAWSRGTPNTEAFF
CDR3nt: TGTGCCTGGAGTAGGGGGACACCAAACACTGAAGCTTTCTTT

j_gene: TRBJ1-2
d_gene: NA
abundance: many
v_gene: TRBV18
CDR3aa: CASSPEGNRHTF
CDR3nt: TGTGCCAGCTCACCAGAGGGAAATCGGCACACCTTC

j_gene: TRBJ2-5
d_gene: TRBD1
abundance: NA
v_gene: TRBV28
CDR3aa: CASNPGQGRETQYF
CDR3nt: TGTGCCAGCAACCCAGGACAGGGAAGGGAGACCCAGTACTTC

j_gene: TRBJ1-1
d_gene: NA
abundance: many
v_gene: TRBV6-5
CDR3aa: CASVSVNTEAFF
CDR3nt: TGTGCCAGCGTATCAGTGAACACTGAAGCTTTCTTT

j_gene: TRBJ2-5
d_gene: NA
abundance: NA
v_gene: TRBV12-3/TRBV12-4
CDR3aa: CASKLGGNQETQYF
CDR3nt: TGTGCCAGCAAGTTAGGTGGAAACCAAGAGACCCAGTACTTC

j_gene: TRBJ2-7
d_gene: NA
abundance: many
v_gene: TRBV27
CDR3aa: CASPRGDEAYEQYF
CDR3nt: TGTGCCAGTCCACGTGGGGATGAGGCCTACGAGCAGTACTTC

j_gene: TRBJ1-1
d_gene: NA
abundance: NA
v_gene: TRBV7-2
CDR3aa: CASSSWVGNTEAFF
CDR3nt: TGTGCCAGCAGCTCTTGGGTGGGGAACACTGAAGCTTTCTTT

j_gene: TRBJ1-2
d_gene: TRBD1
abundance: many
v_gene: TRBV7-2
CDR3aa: CASSPDRGWGYGYTF
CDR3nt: TGTGCCAGCAGCCCCGACAGGGGGTGGGGCTATGGCTACACCTTC

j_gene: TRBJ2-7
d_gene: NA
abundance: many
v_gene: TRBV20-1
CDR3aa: CSAGLGSSYEQYF
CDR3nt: TGCAGTGCCGGGCTCGGTAGCTCCTACGAGCAGTACTTC

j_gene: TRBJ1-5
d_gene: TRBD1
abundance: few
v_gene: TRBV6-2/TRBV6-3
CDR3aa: CASSSLRRGQDQPQHF
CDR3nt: TGTGCCAGCAGTTCCCTCCGGAGGGGGCAGGATCAGCCCCAGCATTTT

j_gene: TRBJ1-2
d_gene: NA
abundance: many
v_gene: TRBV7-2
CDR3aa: CASSLVRQEIYGYTF
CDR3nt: TGTGCCAGCAGCTTAGTAAGGCAGGAGATCTATGGCTACACCTTC

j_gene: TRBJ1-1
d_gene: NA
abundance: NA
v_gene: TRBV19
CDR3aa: CASSMSADTEAFF
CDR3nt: TGTGCCAGTAGTATGTCGGCAGACACTGAAGCTTTCTTT

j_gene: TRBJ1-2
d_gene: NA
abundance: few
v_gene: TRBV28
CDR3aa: CASSATGNWNYGYTF
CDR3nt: TGTGCCAGCAGTGCAACAGGGAATTGGAACTATGGCTACACCTTC

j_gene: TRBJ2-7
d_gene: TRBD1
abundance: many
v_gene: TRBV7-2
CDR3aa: CASSLAGTGIYEQYF
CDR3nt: TGTGCCAGCAGCTTAGCCGGGACAGGGATTTACGAGCAGTACTTC

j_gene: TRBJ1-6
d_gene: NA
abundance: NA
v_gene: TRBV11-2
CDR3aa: CASSLEGVSPLHF
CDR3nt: TGTGCCAGCAGCTTAGAAGGGGTATCACCCCTCCACTTT

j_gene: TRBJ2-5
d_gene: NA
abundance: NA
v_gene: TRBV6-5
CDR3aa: CASSPRASATQYF
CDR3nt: TGTGCCAGCAGTCCTCGAGCATCGGCTACCCAGTACTTC

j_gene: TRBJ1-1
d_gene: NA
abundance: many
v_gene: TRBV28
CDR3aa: CASSLRGGRTEAFF
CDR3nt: TGTGCCAGCAGTTTAAGGGGGGGGAGGACTGAAGCTTTCTTT

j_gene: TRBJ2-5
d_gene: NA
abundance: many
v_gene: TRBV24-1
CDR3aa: CATSAGYQETQYF
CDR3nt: TGTGCCACCAGTGCTGGGTACCAAGAGACCCAGTACTTC

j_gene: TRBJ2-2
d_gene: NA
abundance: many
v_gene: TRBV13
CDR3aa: CASSSRADFSDIGELFF
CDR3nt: TGTGCCAGCAGCTCCCGAGCGGACTTTTCGGATATCGGGGAGCTGTTTTTT

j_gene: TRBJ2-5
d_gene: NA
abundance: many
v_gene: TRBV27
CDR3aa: CASSLSGPSSPRETQYF
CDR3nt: TGTGCCAGCAGTTTATCGGGCCCCTCTAGCCCCCGGGAGACCCAGTACTTC

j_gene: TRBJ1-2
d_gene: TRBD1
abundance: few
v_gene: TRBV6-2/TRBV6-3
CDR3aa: CASSQQGTNYGYTF
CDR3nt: TGTGCCAGCAGCCAACAGGGGACGAACTATGGCTACACCTTC

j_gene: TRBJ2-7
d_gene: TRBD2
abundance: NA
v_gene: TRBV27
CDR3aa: CASSLGRAGSYEQYF
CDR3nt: TGTGCCAGCAGTCTAGGGAGGGCCGGGTCCTACGAGCAGTACTTC

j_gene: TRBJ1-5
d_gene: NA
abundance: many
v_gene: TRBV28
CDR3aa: CASSPTSGGNQPQHF
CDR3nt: TGTGCCAGCAGCCCAACCTCGGGAGGCAATCAGCCCCAGCATTTT

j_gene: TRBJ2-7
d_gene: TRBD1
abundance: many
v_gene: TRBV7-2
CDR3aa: CASSFGTGYYEQYF
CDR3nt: TGTGCCAGCAGCTTCGGGACAGGATACTACGAGCAGTACTTC

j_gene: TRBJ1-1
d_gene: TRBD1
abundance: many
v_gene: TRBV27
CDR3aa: CASSLDRDTEAFF
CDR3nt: TGTGCCAGCAGTTTAGACAGGGACACTGAAGCTTTCTTT

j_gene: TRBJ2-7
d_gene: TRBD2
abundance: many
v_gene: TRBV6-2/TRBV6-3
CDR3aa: CASRWASGRSYEQYF
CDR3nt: TGTGCCAGCAGATGGGCTAGCGGGAGGTCCTACGAGCAGTACTTC

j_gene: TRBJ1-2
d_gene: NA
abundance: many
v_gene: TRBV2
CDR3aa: CASSETSGSGYTF
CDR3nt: TGTGCCAGCAGTGAGACCTCGGGGTCTGGCTACACCTTC

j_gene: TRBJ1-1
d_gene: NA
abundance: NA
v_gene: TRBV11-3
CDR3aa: CASSHAGGSTEAFF
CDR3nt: TGTGCCAGCAGCCATGCGGGGGGTAGCACTGAAGCTTTCTTT

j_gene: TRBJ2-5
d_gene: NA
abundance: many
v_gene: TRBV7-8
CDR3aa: CASSPQPGPQETQYF
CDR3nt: TGTGCCAGCAGCCCGCAACCGGGGCCACAAGAGACCCAGTACTTC

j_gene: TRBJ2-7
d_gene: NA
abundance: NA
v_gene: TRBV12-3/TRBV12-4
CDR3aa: CASSSDLYEQYF
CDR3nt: TGTGCCAGCAGTTCCGACTTATACGAGCAGTACTTC

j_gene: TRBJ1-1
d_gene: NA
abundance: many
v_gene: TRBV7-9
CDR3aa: CASSPQGIGAFF
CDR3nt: TGTGCCAGCAGCCCTCAGGGTATCGGAGCTTTCTTT

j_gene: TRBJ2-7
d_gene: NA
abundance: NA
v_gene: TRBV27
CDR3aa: CASSSIISYEQYF
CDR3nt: TGTGCCAGCAGTTCCATTATTAGCTACGAGCAGTACTTC

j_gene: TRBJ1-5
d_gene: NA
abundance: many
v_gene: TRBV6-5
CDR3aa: CASSYGQGPHQPQHF
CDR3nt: TGTGCCAGCAGTTACGGTCAGGGCCCACATCAGCCCCAGCATTTT

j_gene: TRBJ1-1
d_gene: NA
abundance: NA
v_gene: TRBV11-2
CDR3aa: CASSLTPPGAEAFF
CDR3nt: TGTGCCAGCAGCTTAACTCCCCCAGGGGCTGAAGCTTTCTTT

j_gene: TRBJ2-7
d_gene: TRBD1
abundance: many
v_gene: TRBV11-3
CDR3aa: CASSVTGVYEQYF
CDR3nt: TGTGCCAGCAGCGTAACAGGGGTATACGAGCAGTACTTC

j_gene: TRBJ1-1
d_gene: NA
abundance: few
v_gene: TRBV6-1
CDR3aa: CASDIQRTEAFF
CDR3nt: TGTGCCAGCGATATTCAAAGGACTGAAGCTTTCTTT

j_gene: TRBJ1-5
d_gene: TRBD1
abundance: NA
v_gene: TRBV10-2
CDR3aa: CASTRGLRNQPQHF
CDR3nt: TGCGCCAGTACTAGGGGGCTGAGGAATCAGCCCCAGCATTTT

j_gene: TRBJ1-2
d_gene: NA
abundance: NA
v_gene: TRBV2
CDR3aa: CASSEATVYGYTF
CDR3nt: TGTGCCAGCAGTGAAGCGACAGTGTATGGCTACACCTTC

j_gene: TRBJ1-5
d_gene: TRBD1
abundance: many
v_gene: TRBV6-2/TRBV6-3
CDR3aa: CASARQGNQPQHF
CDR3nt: TGTGCCAGCGCCCGACAGGGAAATCAGCCCCAGCATTTT

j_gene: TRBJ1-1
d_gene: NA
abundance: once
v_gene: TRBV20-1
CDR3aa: CSASGSGLEAFF
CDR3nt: TGCAGTGCTAGTGGGTCAGGGCTTGAAGCTTTCTTT

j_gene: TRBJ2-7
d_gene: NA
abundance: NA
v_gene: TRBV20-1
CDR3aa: CSARQQGYEQYF
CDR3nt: TGCAGTGCTCGTCAGCAGGGGTACGAGCAGTACTTC

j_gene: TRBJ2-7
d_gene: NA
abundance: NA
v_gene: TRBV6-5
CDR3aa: CASSYGPGLEQYF
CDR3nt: TGTGCCAGCAGTTACGGACCGGGGCTCGAGCAGTACTTC

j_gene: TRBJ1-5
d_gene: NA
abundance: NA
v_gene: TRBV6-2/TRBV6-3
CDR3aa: CASSLRGGEYSNQPQHF
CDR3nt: TGTGCCAGCAGCCTCCGGGGAGGAGAGTATAGCAATCAGCCCCAGCATTTT

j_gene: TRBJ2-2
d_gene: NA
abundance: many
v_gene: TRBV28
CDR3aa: CASRIQVGELFF
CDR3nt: TGTGCCAGCAGAATCCAGGTCGGGGAGCTGTTTTTT

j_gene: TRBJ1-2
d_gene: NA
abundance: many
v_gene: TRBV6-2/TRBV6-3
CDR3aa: CASSYRSVYGYTF
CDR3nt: TGTGCCAGCAGTTACCGGTCTGTCTATGGCTACACCTTC

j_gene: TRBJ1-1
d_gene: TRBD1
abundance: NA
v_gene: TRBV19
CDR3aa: CATADRANTEAFF
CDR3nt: TGTGCCACGGCGGACAGGGCGAACACTGAAGCTTTCTTT

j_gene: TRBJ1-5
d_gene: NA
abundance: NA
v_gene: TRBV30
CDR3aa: CAWSVWQGNQPQHF
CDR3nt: TGTGCCTGGAGTGTTTGGCAGGGCAATCAGCCCCAGCATTTT

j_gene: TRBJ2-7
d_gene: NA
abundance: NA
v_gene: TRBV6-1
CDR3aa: CASSRQAGEQYF
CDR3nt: TGTGCCAGCAGTCGACAGGCAGGAGAGCAGTACTTC

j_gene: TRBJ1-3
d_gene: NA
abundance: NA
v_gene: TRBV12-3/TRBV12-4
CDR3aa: CASRGGVSGNTIYF
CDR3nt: TGTGCCAGCAGGGGCGGGGTCTCTGGAAACACCATATATTTT

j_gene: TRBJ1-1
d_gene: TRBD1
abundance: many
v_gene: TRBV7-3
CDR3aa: CASSLQGGNTEAFF
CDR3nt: TGTGCCAGCAGCTTACAGGGGGGGAACACTGAAGCTTTCTTT

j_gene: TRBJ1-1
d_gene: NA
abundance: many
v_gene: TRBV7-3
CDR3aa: CASSSSLNTEAFF
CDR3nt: TGTGCCAGCAGCTCCTCTCTTAACACTGAAGCTTTCTTT